This entry describes one TCR beta chain. Its antigen is unidentified. The data derive from a study of T-cell reconstitution after alpha-beta-depleted transplantation in children. Whole-study findings and limits: It was newly produced T cells that mostly accounted for T-cell counts and diversity one year after transplant. Diversity of TCRbeta at day 60 was high in some patients, arising from surviving recipient T cells and thymic progenitors. Alpha-beta T cells present about two months after transplant were reported to originate from several hundred expanded graft clones.

Unique molecular identifiers were incorporated during preparation of the TCRbeta library. TCRdb reanalysed the PCR reads using MiXCR and keeps one entry per CDR3 protein. The profile shows a few hundred thousand distinct CDR3 sequences, about 24% of them singletons. The CDR3 is 13 residues long. Trimming removed 0 bases at V and 7 bases at J, with 9 bases between. The V gene's germline CDR1 is GTSNPN and CDR2 SVGIG (reference sequence). V gene TRBV30 combines with J gene TRBJ2-2; the D gene is possibly TRBD2 (6 bases). This clonotype originated in a female patient between 2 and 15 years old who had a stem cell transplant for congenital amegakaryocytic thrombocytopenia, so the T cells may come from the graft donor. This material consisted of PBMCs, mostly from graft donor cells, taken 360 days after TCRalphabeta/CD19-depleted stem cell transplant. Written as DNA, the CDR3 is TGTGCCTGGAGTGTACACGGGGGCGGGGAGCTGTTTTTT. Translated: CAWSVHGGGELFF.